The 27 T cell receptor beta chains below were found in one sample sequenced in a study of tumor and adjacent non-tumor tissue in lung cancer. The template was RNA from unsorted bulk tissue. The normal lung tissue was taken more than 3 cm from the tumor edge. TCRbeta libraries were built with three rounds of nested PCR, modified from ARM-PCR. TCRdb used MiXCR to reprocess the multiplex PCR reads, holding one entry per CDR3 protein. The data show over 40,000 distinct CDR3 sequences, about 80% seen once. Source material: distant non-tumor lung tissue. Receptors originate from an older woman with non-small cell lung cancer.

As regards this clonotype: Because the CDR3's place on the DNA is in doubt, the DNA is left out and the CDR3 is given as listed by TCRdb. The chain recombines TRBV5-4 with TRBJ2-5. CDR1 and CDR2 from the germline V gene are SGHNT and YYREEE (reference sequence). The CDR3 is 13 amino acids long, termini counted. This CDR3 reads CASILVSQETQYF.

Of note for this clonotype: This is likely a read error, given that the CDR3 carries no conserved phenylalanine or tryptophan at its end. The chain carries TRBV7-9 and TRBJ1-1, with 8 bases identical to TRBD1. Germline CDR1 SEHNR, CDR2 FQNEAQ (reference sequence). This CDR3 is 14 amino acids long. The CDR3 reads CGSSLGQVNTEAFV. The CDR3 DNA reads as TGTGGCAGCAGCTTGGGACAGGTCAACACTGAAGCTTTCGTT.

There are a few counts of this clonotype. V is TRBV20-1 and J is TRBJ2-1; 8 bases agree with TRBD1. V shed 4 bases, J shed 6 bases, and the junction held 8 bases outside the gene matches. The CDR3 runs 14 residues. Germline CDR1 reads DFQATT; CDR2 reads SNEGSKA (reference sequence). CDR3 amino acids: CSATRAGQVNEQFF. CDR3 DNA sequence: TGCAGTGCTACTAGGGCGGGACAGGTCAATGAGCAGTTCTTC.

Turning to this clonotype: A read error may produce the germline difference seen at one junction end. This chain uses TRBV10-3 with TRBJ2-2, with 7 bases that match TRBD2. Germline-derived CDR1 and CDR2 are ENHRY and SYGVKD. This CDR3 is 15 amino acids long. The CDR3 is CATSETGGSDGGLFF. In DNA, the CDR3 is TGTGCCACCAGTGAGACCGGGGGGTCGGACGGGGGGCTGTTTTTT.

Of note for this clonotype: Mismatch with germline at one junction end may stem from a read error. V usage is TRBV12-3 or TRBV12-4 and J usage is TRBJ1-2, with D perhaps matching TRBD1 (5 bases). The CDR3 is 14 amino acids. The CDR3 sequence is CASGPPGDAYGYTF. Written as DNA, the CDR3 is TGCGCCAGCGGTCCCCCGGGGGACGCCTATGGCTACACCTTC.

The rearrangement uses TRBV6-6 and TRBJ2-1, with a tentative D call TRBD1 (6 bases). The germline V gene encodes CDR1 MNHNY and CDR2 SVGAGI (reference sequence). V lost 6 bases and J lost 7, with 19 bases in between. The CDR3 is 15 amino acids. Here the CDR3 reads CASRKGLAGQNEQFF. The CDR3 DNA sequence: TGTGCCAGCAGAAAAGGGCTAGCAGGACAGAATGAGCAGTTCTTC.

There are a few counts of this clonotype. The CDR3 does not close with the conserved phenylalanine or tryptophan, likely indicating a read error. This rearrangement joins TRBV12-3 or TRBV12-4 to TRBJ1-2; 9 bases match TRBD1. The CDR3 length is 14 residues. After removal of 5 bases from V and 6 bases from J, the junction contained 7 bases not matched to a gene. The CDR3 sequence: CASSPTDRGHGYTS. Written as DNA, the CDR3 is TGTGCCAGCAGTCCCACGGACAGGGGTCATGGCTACACCTCC.

With respect to this clonotype: Without the conserved terminal phenylalanine or tryptophan, this CDR3 likely stems from a read error. This chain uses TRBV11-3 with TRBJ2-1; 9 bases align to TRBD1. The ends lost 7 bases at V and 4 bases at J; junction bases unmatched: 11. This CDR3 comprises 16 residues. Per the germline V gene, CDR1 is SGHNT and CDR2 is YENEEA. The CDR3 protein is CASTYHGQGSYNEQFL. The CDR3 DNA is TGTGCCAGCACTTATCATGGACAGGGGTCATACAATGAGCAGTTCCTC.

A note on this clonotype: This may come from a read error, since a much larger clone is one base off. Likely a read error: the CDR3 ends without its conserved phenylalanine or tryptophan. The chain links TRBV7-9 to TRBJ1-5, with D hard to call. The CDR3 totals 15 residues. V lost 0 bases to trimming and J lost 7 bases, with 13 bases between them. CDR1 is SEHNR, CDR2 FQNEAQ, per germline (reference sequence). In nucleotides, the CDR3 is TGTGCCAGCAGCTTAGCGGGAGTGTCGGGGCAGCCCCAGCATTTA. Its translation is CASSLAGVSGQPQHL.

A word on this clonotype: As the CDR3 is not closed by the conserved phenylalanine or tryptophan, this likely results from a read error. The rearrangement links TRBV7-8 to TRBJ2-1; weak D call: TRBD2 (6 bases). Germline V CDR1 and CDR2: SGHVS, FQNEAQ. V gave up 4 bases and J gave up 11 bases, with 21 bases separating them. The CDR3 is made up of 15 amino acids. The chain's CDR3 is CASSCGKASSGKQFL. CDR3 bases: TGTGCCAGCAGCTGCGGGAAGGCTAGCTCTGGAAAGCAGTTCTTA.

The chain uses TRBV6-1 and TRBJ1-4; D remains unclear. This CDR3 is 14 amino acids long. Germline V gene lookup returns CDR1 MNHNS and CDR2 SASEGT. V was cut by 2 bases and J by 1 base, with 5 bases left in between. The CDR3 loop reads CASSEHITNEKLFF. The CDR3 DNA reads as TGTGCCAGCAGTGAACACATAACTAATGAAAAACTGTTTTTT.

This clonotype was detected once. Relative to the germline gene, one junction end is altered; a read error may explain this. This chain links TRBV11-2 with TRBJ2-1; 9 nucleotides agree with TRBD2. The germline CDR1 and CDR2 sequences are SGHAT and FQNNGV. The CDR3 covers 16 residues. CDR3 amino acids: CVSSSISGRITNEHFF. For the CDR3, the DNA is TGTGTCAGCAGCTCTATTAGCGGGAGAATCACGAATGAGCATTTCTTC.

A remark on this clonotype: Mismatch with germline at one junction end may stem from a read error. The chain recombines TRBV5-4 with TRBJ2-7; D tentatively fits TRBD1 or TRBD2 (5 bases each). Germline values: CDR1 SGHNT, CDR2 YYREEE (reference sequence). The CDR3 extends over 16 amino acids. For the CDR3, the DNA is TGTGCCAGCAGCTTGGGCCCTATAGGGACCACCTACGAACAGTACTTC. As protein: CASSLGPIGTTYEQYF.

This clonotype occurred once. The conserved final phenylalanine or tryptophan is absent from the CDR3, which likely points to a read error. The rearrangement joins TRBV11-1 to TRBJ2-6; D remains ambiguous. The CDR3 is made up of 17 amino acids. V was cut by 6 bases and J by 0 bases, with 15 bases left in between. The germline V gene has CDR1 SGHAT and CDR2 FQDESV (reference sequence). This chain's CDR3 is CASRLECYPSGANVLTS. CDR3 nucleotides: TGTGCCAGCAGGTTGGAATGCTATCCCTCTGGGGCCAACGTCCTGACTTCC.

V gene TRBV10-3 combines with J gene TRBJ1-3; 7 bases match TRBD1. V dropped 6 bases and J dropped 2; count of bases not matched to a gene: 13. This CDR3 has 17 amino acids. Germline loops: CDR1 ENHRY, CDR2 SYGVKD. CDR3 nucleotide sequence: TGTGCCATCAGAGGGGCAGACAGGGATTCCCCTGGAAACACCATATATTTT. It codes for CAIRGADRDSPGNTIYF.

This sequence joins TRBV6-5 and TRBJ2-2, with D possibly TRBD2 on 5 matching bases. V was shortened by 4 bases and J by 8 bases, with 14 bases between the two germline ends. The CDR3 is made up of 14 amino acids. Germline V gene lookup returns CDR1 MNHEY and CDR2 SVGAGI. For the CDR3, the DNA is TGTGCCAGCAGTTTTTGGGAAGGAGGTGGGGAGCTGTTTTTT. Protein product: CASSFWEGGGELFF.

Comment on this clonotype: The junction and the germline gene differ at one end; a read error may be behind it. The chain joins TRBV6-6 to TRBJ1-2, with D possibly being TRBD1 (5 bases). The CDR3 is 14 residues long. Germline V gene sequence: CDR1 MNHNY, CDR2 SVGAGI (reference sequence). CDR3 bases: TGTGTCAGCAGTTACTCAGGGACGGGCTATGGGTACACCTTC. Translated, it gives CVSSYSGTGYGYTF.

This rearrangement joins TRBV6-5 to TRBJ2-7; D ambiguous. CDR1 and CDR2 (germline): MNHEY, SVGAGI. The CDR3 runs 13 residues. V dropped 5 bases and J dropped 5 bases, with 13 bases sitting between them. CDR3 DNA sequence: TGTGCCAGCAGTCTGGACGGAACCGACGAGCAGTACTTC. As protein: CASSLDGTDEQYF.

The chain carries TRBV6-1 and TRBJ2-4, with 9 bases identical to TRBD1. V was pared by 2 bases and J by 3 bases, with 11 bases of the junction left unmatched. This CDR3 contains 18 residues. Germline assignment: CDR1 MNHNS and CDR2 SASEGT. The DNA of the CDR3 is TGTGCCAGCAGTGAACGGGGACAGGGCGTCGTGGGCAAAAACATTCAGTACTTC. Residues: CASSERGQGVVGKNIQYF.

The V call is TRBV11-2, the J call TRBJ2-1, with TRBD2 matching 8 bases. V gave up 4 bases and J gave up 7 bases; unmatched junction bases: 9. The CDR3 is 15 residues long. The germline CDR1 and CDR2 sequences are SGHAT and FQNNGV. DNA for the CDR3: TGTGCCAGCAGCTCCGAAGGCGGGAGGAATAATGAGCAGTTCTTC. Its translation is CASSSEGGRNNEQFF.

Remarks on this clonotype: The junction differs from germline at one of its ends, possibly a read error. The rearrangement links TRBV11-2 to TRBJ2-1; 8 bases agree with TRBD2. The CDR3 has 18 amino acids. Germline CDR1 SGHAT, CDR2 FQNNGV. Here the CDR3 reads CTSSLGMGLVGANNEQFF. CDR3 nucleotide sequence: TGTACCAGCAGCTTAGGGATGGGACTAGTGGGGGCTAACAATGAGCAGTTCTTC.

On this clonotype: A clone one base away is much larger, so this may be a read error. The chain is built from TRBV6-6 and TRBJ2-3; D gene uncertain. The J call is doubtful: the DNA matches TRBJ1-5 better. This CDR3 is built from 14 residues. The germline V gene encodes CDR1 MNHNY and CDR2 SVGAGI (reference sequence). CDR3 loop: CASSLSGNTDTQHF. In nucleotides, the CDR3 is TGTGCCAGCAGTTTGAGCGGAAACACAGATACGCAGCATTTT.

Remarks on this clonotype: A much larger clonotype is one base distant, so this may be a read error. This chain links TRBV20-1 with TRBJ2-3; possible D gene TRBD2, 7 bases. V dropped 4 bases and J dropped 2 bases, with 16 bases sitting between them. The CDR3 length is 15 residues. Germline CDR1 is DFQATT and CDR2 is SNEGSKA (reference sequence). CDR3 loop: CSAISRGGNTDTQYF. Here the CDR3 DNA reads TGCAGTGCTATTTCTAGGGGGGGAAACACAGATACGCAGTATTTT.

The sample holds one count of this clonotype. This is likely a read error, given that the CDR3 carries no conserved phenylalanine or tryptophan at its end. The chain is built from TRBV4-3 and TRBJ2-2; D call uncertain. The CDR3 totals 17 residues. The germline V gene encodes CDR1 LGHNA and CDR2 YSLEER. DNA for the CDR3: TGCGCCACCAGCCAAGGATCCGGCCACGCGAACACCGGGGAGCTGTTTCTT. Translating gives CATSQGSGHANTGELFL.

With respect to this clonotype: A junction end diverges from the germline sequence, so it may reflect a read error. The chain has TRBV29-1 and TRBJ2-2; 7 positions agree with TRBD1. The germline V gene encodes CDR1 SQVTM and CDR2 ANQGSEA. The CDR3 is made up of 13 amino acids. This CDR3 is CSVVSGPTGELFF. The CDR3, as DNA: TGCAGCGTTGTCTCCGGGCCTACAGGGGAGCTGTTTTTC.

This clonotype was observed many times. The rearrangement joins TRBV28 to TRBJ1-2, with 8 bases lining up with TRBD1. The ends lost 8 bases at V and 4 bases at J; junction bases unmatched: 9. Looked up from germline, CDR1 is MDHEN and CDR2 is SYDVKM. CDR3 size: 14 residues. The chain's CDR3 is CASAGQGLSYGYTF. The CDR3 coding sequence is TGTGCCAGCGCCGGACAGGGACTCAGCTATGGCTACACCTTC.

About this clonotype: This is likely a read error, given that the CDR3 carries no conserved phenylalanine or tryptophan at its end. The chain recombines TRBV5-1 with TRBJ2-7, with D possibly matching TRBD1 (5 bases). The germline gives CDR1 SGHRS, CDR2 YFSETQ. The V gene lost 4 bases and the J gene lost 6 bases, with 17 bases spanning the gap. CDR3 size: 14 residues. CDR3 DNA: TGCGCCAGCAGCGGGGATGCCCAGGGTGCCGAGCAGTACTCC. Translation gives CASSGDAQGAEQYS.